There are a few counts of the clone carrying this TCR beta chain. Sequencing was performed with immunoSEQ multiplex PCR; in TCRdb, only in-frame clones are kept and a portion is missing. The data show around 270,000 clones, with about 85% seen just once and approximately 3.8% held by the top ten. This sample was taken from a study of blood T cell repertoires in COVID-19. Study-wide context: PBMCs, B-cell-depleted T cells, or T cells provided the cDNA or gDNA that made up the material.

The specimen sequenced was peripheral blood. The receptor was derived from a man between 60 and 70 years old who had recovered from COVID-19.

CDR3 nucleotide sequence: TGTGCCAGCAGTTTAACGGGGGTTTCACCCCTCCACTTT. Its protein is CASSLTGVSPLHF. V gene TRBV12-3 or TRBV12-4 combines with J gene TRBJ1-6; tentative D call: TRBD1 (5 bases). V lost 2 bases, J lost 9 bases, and 8 bases lay in between. The CDR3 extends over 13 amino acids.